The present entry profiles one TCR beta chain with its context. As yet, its antigen is unknown. The data derive from a study of cytomegalovirus exposure and HLA in healthy donors. Study conclusions and caveats: A link between a missense DCLRE1C variant and TCR beta V- and J-gene trimming emerged from a later analysis. Previous analysis showed most TCR beta V segments were productive about 90% or about 30% of the time. Roughly uniform sequencing depth across donors was assumed, possibly incorrectly.

The primer mix had 60 Vbeta and 13 Jbeta primers. Some clones are missing from TCRdb's copy, which holds only in-frame ones; the method was immunoSEQ multiplex PCR. The repertoire table contains 60,000 to 85,000 clones. After removal of 5 bases from V and 3 bases from J, the junction contained 14 bases not matched to a gene. This CDR3 is built from 18 residues. Germline V CDR1 and CDR2: SGHDT, YYEEEE. The chain couples TRBV5-6 to TRBJ2-6, with TRBD1 matching over 7 bases. The sample consisted of PBMCs. This clonotype was sampled from a man over 45 in good health and CMV-seropositive. The CDR3 reads CASRVRDRVPIGANVLTF. As DNA, the CDR3 is TGTGCCAGCAGAGTCCGCGACAGGGTCCCTATTGGGGCCAACGTCCTGACTTTC. Combining the CDR3 with reference TRBV5-6 and TRBJ2-6 gives the whole variable domain DAGVTQSPTHLIKTRGQQVTLRCSPKSGHDTVSWYQQALGQGPQFIFQYYEEEERQRGNFPDRFSGHQFPNYSSELNVNALLLGDSALYLCASRVRDRVPIGANVLTFGAGSRLTVL.